This T cell receptor beta chain stems from a study of T cell responses to AZD1222 COVID-19 vaccine. Generated by immunoSEQ multiplex PCR, the TCRdb table keeps only in-frame clones and is missing some. Found here are some 97,000 clones, about 93% of them singletons; the top ten hold 1.5% to 2%. The junction had 5 bases not matched to a gene; V was cut back by 8 bases and J by 4 bases. The CDR3 runs to 14 residues. The count of this clone is one. Its antigen is currently unknown. Study outcomes and limitations: Close to half of all spike-specific TCRs reportedly target regions of the variants that are unmutated. Breadth and depth of Spike-specific TCRs rose after two AZD1222 doses. Repertoire sampling happened only post peak T cell response.

Sample: peripheral blood, taken on day 0 of AZD1222 vaccination. The rearrangement uses TRBV23-1 and TRBJ1-5; 10 positions match TRBD1. TRBV23-1 is an ORF, and what it does is uncertain. The clonotype was recovered from an adult in good health. CDR3 coding DNA: TGCGCCAGCGGGGGACAGGGGAGGAATCAGCCCCAGCATTTT. Residues: CASGGQGRNQPQHF.